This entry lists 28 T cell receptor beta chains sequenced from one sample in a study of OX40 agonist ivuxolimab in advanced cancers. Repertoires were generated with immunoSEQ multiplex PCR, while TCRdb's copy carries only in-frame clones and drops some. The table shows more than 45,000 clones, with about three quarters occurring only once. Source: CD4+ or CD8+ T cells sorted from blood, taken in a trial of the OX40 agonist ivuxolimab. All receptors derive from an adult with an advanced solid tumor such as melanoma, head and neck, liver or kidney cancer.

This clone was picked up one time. CDR3 nucleotides: TGTGCCAGCATCGTGTTGGGGTCAGGCCCCTACGAGCAGTACTTC. Its translation: CASIVLGSGPYEQYF. V gene TRBV2 combines with J gene TRBJ2-7; no clear D gene. This CDR3 is 15 amino acids long. Germline-derived CDR1 and CDR2 are SNHLY and FYNNEI. V was shortened by 7 bases and J by 2 bases, with 18 bases between the two germline ends. Full variable domain (outside the CDR3, taken from reference TRBV2 and TRBJ2-7): EPEVTQTPSHQVTQMGQEVILRCVPISNHLYFYWYRQILGQKVEFLVSFYNNEISEKSEIFDDQFSVERPDGSNFTLKIRSTKLEDSAMYFCASIVLGSGPYEQYFGPGTRLTVT.

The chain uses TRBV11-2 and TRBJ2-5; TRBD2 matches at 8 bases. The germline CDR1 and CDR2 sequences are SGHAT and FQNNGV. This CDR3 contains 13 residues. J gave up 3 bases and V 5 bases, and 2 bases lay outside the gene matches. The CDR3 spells CASSQAGEETQYF. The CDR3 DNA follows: TGTGCCAGCAGCCAAGCGGGGGAAGAGACCCAGTACTTC.

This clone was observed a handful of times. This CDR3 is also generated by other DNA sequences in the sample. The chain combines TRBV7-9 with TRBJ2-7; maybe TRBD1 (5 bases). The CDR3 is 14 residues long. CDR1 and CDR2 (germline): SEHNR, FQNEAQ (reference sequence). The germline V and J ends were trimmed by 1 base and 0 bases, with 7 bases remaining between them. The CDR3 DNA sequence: TGTGCCAGCAGCTTAGGACAGAGCTCCTACGAGCAGTACTTC. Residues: CASSLGQSSYEQYF.

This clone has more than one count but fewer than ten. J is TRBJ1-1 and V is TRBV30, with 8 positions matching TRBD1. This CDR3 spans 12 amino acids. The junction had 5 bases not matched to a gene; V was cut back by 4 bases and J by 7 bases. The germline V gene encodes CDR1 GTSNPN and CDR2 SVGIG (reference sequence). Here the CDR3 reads CAWNRGEGEAFF. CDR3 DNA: TGTGCCTGGAACAGGGGGGAAGGTGAAGCTTTCTTT. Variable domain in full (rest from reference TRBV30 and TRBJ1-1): SQTIHQWPATLVQPVGSPLSLECTVEGTSNPNLYWYRQAAGRGLQLLFYSVGIGQISSEVPQNLSASRPQDRQFILSSKKLLLSDSGFYLCAWNRGEGEAFFGQGTRLTVV.

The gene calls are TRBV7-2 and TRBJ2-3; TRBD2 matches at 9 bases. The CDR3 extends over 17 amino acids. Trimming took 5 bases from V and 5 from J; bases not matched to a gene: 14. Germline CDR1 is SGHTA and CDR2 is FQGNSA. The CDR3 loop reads CASSPPRGGRAIDTQYF. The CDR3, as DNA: TGTGCCAGCAGCCCCCCCCGGGGCGGGAGGGCCATAGATACGCAGTATTTT.

The CDR3 DNA reads as TGCAGCGTCTTGGATTACGAGCAGTACTTC. Residues: CSVLDYEQYF. The chain is built from TRBV29-1 and TRBJ2-7; D uncertain. Trimming left V 6 bases short and J 4 bases short, with 7 bases between. CDR1 is SQVTM, CDR2 ANQGSEA, per germline. CDR3 length: 10 residues.

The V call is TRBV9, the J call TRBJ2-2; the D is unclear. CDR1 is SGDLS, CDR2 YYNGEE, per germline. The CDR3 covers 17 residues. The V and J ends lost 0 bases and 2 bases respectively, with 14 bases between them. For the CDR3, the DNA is TGTGCCAGCAGCGTAGGAGCAATAGTGGGAAACACCGGGGAGCTGTTTTTT. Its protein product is CASSVGAIVGNTGELFF. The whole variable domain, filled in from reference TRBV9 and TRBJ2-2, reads DSGVTQTPKHLITATGQRVTLRCSPRSGDLSVYWYQQSLDQGLQFLIQYYNGEERAKGNILERFSAQQFPDLHSELNLSSLELGDSALYFCASSVGAIVGNTGELFFGEGSRLTVL.

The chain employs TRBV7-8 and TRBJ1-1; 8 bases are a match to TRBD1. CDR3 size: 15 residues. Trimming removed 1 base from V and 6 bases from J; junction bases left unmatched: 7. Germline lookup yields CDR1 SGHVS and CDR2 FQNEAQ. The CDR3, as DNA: TGTGCCAGCAGCTTAGGGCCAGGGGGCATCGCTGAAGCTTTCTTT. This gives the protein CASSLGPGGIAEAFF.

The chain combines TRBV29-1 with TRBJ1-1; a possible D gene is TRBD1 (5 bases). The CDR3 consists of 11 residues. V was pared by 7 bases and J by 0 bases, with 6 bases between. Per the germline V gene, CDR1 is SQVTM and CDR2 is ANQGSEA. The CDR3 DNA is TGCAGCGGAGGGGTGAACACTGAAGCTTTCTTT. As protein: CSGGVNTEAFF.

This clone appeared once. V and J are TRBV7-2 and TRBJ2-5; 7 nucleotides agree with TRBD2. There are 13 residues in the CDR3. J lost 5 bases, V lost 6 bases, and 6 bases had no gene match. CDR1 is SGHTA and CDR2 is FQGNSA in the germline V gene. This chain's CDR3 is CASSWGGVETQYF. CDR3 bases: TGTGCCAGCAGTTGGGGGGGGGTCGAGACCCAGTACTTC.

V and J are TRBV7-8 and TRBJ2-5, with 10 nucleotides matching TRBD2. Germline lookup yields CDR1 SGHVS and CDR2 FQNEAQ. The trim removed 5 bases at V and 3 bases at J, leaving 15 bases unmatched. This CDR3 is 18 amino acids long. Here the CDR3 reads CASSPPGLATFGEETQYF. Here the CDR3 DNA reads TGTGCCAGCAGCCCGCCGGGACTAGCGACCTTCGGGGAAGAGACCCAGTACTTC.

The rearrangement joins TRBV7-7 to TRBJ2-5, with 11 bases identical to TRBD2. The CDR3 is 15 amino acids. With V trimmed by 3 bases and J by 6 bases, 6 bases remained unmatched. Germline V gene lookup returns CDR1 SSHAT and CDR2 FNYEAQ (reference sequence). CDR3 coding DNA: TGTGCCAGCAGCTTGTTAGCGGGAGGGCCGAAGACCCAGTACTTC. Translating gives CASSLLAGGPKTQYF.

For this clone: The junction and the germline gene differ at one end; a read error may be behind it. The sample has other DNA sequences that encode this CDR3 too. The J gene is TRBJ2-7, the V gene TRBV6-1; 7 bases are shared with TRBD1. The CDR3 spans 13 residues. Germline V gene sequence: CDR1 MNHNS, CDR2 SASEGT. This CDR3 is CASSVRTGYEQYF. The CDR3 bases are TGCGCCAGCAGTGTGCGGACAGGATACGAGCAGTACTTC.

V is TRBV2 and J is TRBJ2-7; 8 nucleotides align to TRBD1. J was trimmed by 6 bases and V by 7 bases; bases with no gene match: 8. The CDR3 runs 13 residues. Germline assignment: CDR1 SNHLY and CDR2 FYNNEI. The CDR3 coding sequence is TGTGCCAGCAATATGGGCAGGGGGCTCGAGCAGTACTTC. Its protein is CASNMGRGLEQYF.

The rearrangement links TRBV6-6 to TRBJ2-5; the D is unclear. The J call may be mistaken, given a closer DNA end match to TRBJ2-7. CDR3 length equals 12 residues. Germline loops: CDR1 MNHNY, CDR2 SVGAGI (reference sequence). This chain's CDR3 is CASSYGPAEQYF. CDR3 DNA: TGTGCCAGCAGTTACGGGCCAGCCGAGCAGTACTTC.

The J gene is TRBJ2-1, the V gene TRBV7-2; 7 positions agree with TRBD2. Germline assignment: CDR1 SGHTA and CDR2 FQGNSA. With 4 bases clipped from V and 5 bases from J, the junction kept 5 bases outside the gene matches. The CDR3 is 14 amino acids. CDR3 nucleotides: TGTGCCAGCAGCTGGGGGGGAGGAAACAATGAGCAGTTCTTC. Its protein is CASSWGGGNNEQFF.

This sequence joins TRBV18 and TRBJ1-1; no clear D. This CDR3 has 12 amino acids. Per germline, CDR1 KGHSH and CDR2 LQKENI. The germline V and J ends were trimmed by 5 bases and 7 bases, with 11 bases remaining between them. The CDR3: CASSETGYEAFF. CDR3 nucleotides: TGTGCCAGCTCAGAAACCGGATATGAAGCTTTCTTT.

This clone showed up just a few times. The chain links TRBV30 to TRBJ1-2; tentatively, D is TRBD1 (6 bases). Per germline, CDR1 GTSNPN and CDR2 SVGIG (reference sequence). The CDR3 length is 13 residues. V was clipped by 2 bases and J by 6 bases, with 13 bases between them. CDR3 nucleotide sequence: TGTGCCTGGAGTATGTACAGGGATGATGGCTACACCTTC. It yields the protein CAWSMYRDDGYTF.

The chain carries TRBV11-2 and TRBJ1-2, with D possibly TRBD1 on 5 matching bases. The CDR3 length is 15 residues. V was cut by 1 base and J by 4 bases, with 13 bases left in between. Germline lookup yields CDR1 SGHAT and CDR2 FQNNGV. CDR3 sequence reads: CASSLVGGVGYGYTF. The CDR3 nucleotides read TGTGCCAGCAGCTTAGTCGGAGGGGTGGGCTATGGCTACACCTTC.

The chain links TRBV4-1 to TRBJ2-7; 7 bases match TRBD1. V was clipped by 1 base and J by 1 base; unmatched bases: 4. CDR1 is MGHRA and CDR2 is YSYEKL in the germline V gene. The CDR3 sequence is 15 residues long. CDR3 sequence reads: CASSQGQGISYEQYF. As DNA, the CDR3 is TGCGCCAGCAGCCAAGGACAGGGAATTTCCTACGAGCAGTACTTC.

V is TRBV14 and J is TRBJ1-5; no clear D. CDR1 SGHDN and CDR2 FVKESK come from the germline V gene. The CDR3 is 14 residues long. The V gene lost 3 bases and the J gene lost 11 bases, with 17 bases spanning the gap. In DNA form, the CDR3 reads TGTGCCAGCAGCCAGGGATCCACCTTCGGGTCCCAGCATTTT. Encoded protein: CASSQGSTFGSQHF.

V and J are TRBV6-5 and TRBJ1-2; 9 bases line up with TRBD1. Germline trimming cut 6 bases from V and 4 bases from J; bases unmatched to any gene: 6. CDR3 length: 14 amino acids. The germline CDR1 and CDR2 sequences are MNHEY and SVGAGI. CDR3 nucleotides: TGTGCCAGCAGACCCGACAGGGGGAGCTATGGCTACACCTTC. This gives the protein CASRPDRGSYGYTF.

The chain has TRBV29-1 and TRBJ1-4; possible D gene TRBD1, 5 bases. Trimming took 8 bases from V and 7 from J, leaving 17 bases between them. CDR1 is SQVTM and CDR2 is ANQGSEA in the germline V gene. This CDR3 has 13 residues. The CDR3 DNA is TGCAGCTTCCTCGGGACGGAGGGTGAAAAACTGTTTTTT. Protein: CSFLGTEGEKLFF.

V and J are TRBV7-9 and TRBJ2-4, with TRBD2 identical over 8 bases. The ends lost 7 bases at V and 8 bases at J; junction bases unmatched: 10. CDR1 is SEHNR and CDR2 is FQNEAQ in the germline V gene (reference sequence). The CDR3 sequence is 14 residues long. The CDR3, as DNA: TGTGCCAGCATCCCCCTTCTCGGGGGGGACATTCAGTACTTC. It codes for CASIPLLGGDIQYF.

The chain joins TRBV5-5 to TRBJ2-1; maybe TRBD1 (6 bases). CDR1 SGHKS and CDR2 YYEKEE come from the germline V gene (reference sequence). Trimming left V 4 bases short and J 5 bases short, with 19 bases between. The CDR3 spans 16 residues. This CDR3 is CASSEGGRSIHNEQFF. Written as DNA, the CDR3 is TGTGCCAGCAGCGAAGGGGGACGATCGATCCACAATGAGCAGTTCTTC.

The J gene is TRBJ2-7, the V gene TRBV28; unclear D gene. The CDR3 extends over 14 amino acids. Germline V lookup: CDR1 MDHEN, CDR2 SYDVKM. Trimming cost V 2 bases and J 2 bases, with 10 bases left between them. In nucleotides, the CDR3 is TGTGCCAGCAGTTTAAGCAGGCCCCCCTACGAGCAGTACTTC. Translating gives CASSLSRPPYEQYF.

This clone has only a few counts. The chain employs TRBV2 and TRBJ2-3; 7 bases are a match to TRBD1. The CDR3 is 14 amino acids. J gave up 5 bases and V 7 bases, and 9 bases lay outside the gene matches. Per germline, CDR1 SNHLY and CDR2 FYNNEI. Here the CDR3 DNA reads TGTGCCAGCATCCTCGACAGGGAGAGAGATACGCAGTATTTT. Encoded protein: CASILDRERDTQYF.

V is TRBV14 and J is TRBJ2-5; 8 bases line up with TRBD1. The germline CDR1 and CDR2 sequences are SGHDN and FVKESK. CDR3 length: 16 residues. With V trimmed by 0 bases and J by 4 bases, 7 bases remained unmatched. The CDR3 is CASSQDLAGGRETQYF. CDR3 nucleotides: TGTGCCAGCAGCCAAGATCTTGCAGGGGGCCGAGAGACCCAGTACTTC. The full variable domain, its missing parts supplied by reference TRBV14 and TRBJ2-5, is EAGVTQFPSHSVIEKGQTVTLRCDPISGHDNLYWYRRVMGKEIKFLLHFVKESKQDESGMPNNRFLAERTGGTYSTLKVQPAELEDSGVYFCASSQDLAGGRETQYFGPGTRLLVL.